This entry concerns a single T cell receptor (beta chain). This entry is derived from a study of human T cells and chemical hapten exposure. Study background: Per-sample TCR yields varied mainly from small pooled library volume differences.

The V end lost 2 bases, the J end lost 6 bases, and 11 bases lay between the germline ends. CDR1 is SEHNR and CDR2 is FQNEAQ in the germline V gene (reference sequence). This CDR3 has 13 residues. It was unfractionated whole blood from which total RNA was extracted. Each cDNA molecule in the library carried unique molecular identifiers. TCRdb re-derived calls from the reads in MiXCR, one entry per CDR3 protein. The table lists 100,000 to 150,000 distinct CDR3 sequences, less than 10% of them singletons, with approximately 1.4% in the top ten. The gene calls are TRBV7-9 and TRBJ2-7; D call uncertain. The sample was whole blood. The sequence was obtained from a human donor in good health. Some clones in this sample may be carry-over from other donors' samples. The CDR3 reads CASSLIGSLEQYF. For the CDR3, the DNA is TGTGCCAGCAGCTTAATCGGGTCTCTCGAGCAGTACTTC. The entire variable domain, with the rest obtained from reference TRBV7-9 and TRBJ2-7, is as follows: DTGVSQNPRHKITKRGQNVTFRCDPISEHNRLYWYRQTLGQGPEFLTYFQNEAQLEKSRLLSDRFSAERPKGSFSTLEIQRTEQGDSAMYLCASSLIGSLEQYFGPGTRLTVT.